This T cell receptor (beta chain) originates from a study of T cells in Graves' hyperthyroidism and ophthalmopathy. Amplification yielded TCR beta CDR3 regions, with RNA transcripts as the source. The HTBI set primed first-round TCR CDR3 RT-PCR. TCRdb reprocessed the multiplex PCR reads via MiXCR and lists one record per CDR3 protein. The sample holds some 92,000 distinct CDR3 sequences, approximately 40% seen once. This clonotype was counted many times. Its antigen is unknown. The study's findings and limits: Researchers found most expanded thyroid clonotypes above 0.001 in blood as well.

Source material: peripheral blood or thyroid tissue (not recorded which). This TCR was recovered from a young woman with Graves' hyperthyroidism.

The CDR3 loop reads CATSLAGGTGMNTQYF. CDR3 sequence (DNA): TGTGCCACCAGCCTAGCGGGAGGGACCGGAATGAATACGCAGTATTTT. The rearrangement links TRBV15 to TRBJ2-3, with 12 nucleotides matching TRBD2. J was trimmed by 7 bases and V by 5 bases; bases with no gene match: 10. The CDR3 extends over 16 amino acids. CDR1 and CDR2 from the germline V gene are LNHNV and YYDKDF (reference sequence).